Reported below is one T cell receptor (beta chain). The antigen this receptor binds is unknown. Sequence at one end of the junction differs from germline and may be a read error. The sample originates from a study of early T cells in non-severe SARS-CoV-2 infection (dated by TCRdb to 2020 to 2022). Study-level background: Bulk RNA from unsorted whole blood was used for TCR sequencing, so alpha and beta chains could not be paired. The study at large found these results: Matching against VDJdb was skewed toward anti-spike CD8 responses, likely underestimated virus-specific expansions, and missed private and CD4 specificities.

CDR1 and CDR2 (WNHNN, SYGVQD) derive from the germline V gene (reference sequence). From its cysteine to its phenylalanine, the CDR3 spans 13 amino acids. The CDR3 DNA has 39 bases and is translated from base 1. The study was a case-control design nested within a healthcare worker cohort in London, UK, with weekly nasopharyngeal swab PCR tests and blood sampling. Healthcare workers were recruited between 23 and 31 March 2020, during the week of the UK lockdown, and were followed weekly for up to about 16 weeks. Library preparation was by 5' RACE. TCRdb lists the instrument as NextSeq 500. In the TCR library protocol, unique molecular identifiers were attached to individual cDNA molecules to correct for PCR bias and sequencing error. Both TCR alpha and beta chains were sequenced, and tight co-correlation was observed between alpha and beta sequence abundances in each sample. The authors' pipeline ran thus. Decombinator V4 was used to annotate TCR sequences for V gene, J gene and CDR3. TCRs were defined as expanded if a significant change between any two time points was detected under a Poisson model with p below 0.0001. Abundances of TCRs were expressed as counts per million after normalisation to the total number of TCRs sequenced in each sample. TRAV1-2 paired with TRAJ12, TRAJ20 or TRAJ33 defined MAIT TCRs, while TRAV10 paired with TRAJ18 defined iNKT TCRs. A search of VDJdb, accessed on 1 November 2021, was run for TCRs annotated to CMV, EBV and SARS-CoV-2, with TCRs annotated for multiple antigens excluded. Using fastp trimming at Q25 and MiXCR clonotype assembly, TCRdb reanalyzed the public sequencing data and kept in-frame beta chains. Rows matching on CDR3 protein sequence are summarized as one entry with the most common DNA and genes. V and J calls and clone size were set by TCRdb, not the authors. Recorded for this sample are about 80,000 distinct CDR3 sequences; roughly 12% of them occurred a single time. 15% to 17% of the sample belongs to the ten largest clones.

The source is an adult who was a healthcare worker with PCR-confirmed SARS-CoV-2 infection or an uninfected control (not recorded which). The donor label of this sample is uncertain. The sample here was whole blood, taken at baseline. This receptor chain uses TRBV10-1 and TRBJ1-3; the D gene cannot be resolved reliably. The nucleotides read TGCGTCAGCAGTGAAAAGCGTGGAAACACCATATATTTT. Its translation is CVSSEKRGNTIYF.